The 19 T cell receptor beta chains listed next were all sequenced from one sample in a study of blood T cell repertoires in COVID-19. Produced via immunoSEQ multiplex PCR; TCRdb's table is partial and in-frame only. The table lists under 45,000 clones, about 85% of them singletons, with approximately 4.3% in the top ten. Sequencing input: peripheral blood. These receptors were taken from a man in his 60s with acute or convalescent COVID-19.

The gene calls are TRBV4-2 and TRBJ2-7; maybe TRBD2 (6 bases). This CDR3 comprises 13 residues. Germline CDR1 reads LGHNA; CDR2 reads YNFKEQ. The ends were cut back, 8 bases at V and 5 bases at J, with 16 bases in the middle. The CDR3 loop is CASGRNGADEQYF. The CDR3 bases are TGTGCCAGCGGGAGGAACGGGGCAGACGAGCAGTACTTC.

Here the CDR3 DNA reads TGTGCCAGCAGCCAAGAGTCTTCGCTCCACTTT. This translates into CASSQESSLHF. The chain is built from TRBV4-2 and TRBJ1-6; D gene uncertain. Germline V CDR1 and CDR2: LGHNA, YNFKEQ. The V end was cut by 0 bases, the J end by 16 bases, with 7 bases between. CDR3 length equals 11 residues.

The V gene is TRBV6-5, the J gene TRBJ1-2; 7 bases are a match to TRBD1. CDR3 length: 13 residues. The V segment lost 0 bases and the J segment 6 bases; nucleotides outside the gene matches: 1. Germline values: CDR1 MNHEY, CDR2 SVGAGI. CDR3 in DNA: TGTGCCAGCAGTTACTCAGGGACAGATGGCTACACCTTC. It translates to CASSYSGTDGYTF.

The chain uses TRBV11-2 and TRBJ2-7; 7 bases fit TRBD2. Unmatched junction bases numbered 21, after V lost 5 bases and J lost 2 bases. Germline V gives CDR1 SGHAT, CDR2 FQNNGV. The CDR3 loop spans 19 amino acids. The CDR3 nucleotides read TGTGCCAGCAGCCCCGTACCCGGGACTACAACGCTAGGGACCTACGAGCAGTACTTC. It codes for CASSPVPGTTTLGTYEQYF.

Here the CDR3 DNA reads TGTGCCAGCAGCATAGGAGAAGTCTACGAGCAGTACTTC. Encoded protein: CASSIGEVYEQYF. The chain employs TRBV5-6 and TRBJ2-7, with D hard to call. The V gene lost 4 bases and the J gene lost 3 bases, with 11 bases spanning the gap. Germline V gene sequence: CDR1 SGHDT, CDR2 YYEEEE. The CDR3 runs to 13 residues.

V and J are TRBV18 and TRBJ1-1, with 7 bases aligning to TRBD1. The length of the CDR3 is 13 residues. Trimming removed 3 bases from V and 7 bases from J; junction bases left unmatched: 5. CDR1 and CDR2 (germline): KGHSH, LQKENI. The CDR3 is CASSPTGSLEAFF. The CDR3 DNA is TGTGCCAGCTCACCGACAGGGTCCCTTGAAGCTTTCTTT.

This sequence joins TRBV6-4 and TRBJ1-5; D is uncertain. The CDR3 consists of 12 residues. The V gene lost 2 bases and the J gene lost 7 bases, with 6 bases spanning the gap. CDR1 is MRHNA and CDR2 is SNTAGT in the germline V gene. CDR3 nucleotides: TGTGCCAGCAGTGACCATCCCCAGCCCCAGCATTTT. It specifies CASSDHPQPQHF.

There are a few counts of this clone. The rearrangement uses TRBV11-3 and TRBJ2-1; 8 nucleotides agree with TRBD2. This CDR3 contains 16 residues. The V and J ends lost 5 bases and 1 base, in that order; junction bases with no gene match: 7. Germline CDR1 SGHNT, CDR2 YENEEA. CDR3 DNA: TGTGCCAGCAGCCGGAGCGGGGGAGGATCCTACAATGAGCAGTTCTTC. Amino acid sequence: CASSRSGGGSYNEQFF. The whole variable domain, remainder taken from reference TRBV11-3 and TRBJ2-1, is EAGVVQSPRYKIIEKKQPVAFWCNPISGHNTLYWYLQNLGQGPELLIRYENEEAVDDSQLPKDRFSAERLKGVDSTLKIQPAELGDSAVYLCASSRSGGGSYNEQFFGPGTRLTVL.

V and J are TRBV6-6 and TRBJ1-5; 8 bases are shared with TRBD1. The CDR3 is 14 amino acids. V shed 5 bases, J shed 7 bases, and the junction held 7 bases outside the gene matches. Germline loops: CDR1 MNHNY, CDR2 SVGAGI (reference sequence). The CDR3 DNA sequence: TGTGCCAGCAGTCAAACAGGGGGGACCCAGCCCCAGCATTTT. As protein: CASSQTGGTQPQHF.

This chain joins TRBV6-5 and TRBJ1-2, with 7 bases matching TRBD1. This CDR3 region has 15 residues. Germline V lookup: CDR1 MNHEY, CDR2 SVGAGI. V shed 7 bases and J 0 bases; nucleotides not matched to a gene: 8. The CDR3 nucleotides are TGTGCCAGCACTACGGGGACAGCATCTAACTATGGCTACACCTTC. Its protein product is CASTTGTASNYGYTF.

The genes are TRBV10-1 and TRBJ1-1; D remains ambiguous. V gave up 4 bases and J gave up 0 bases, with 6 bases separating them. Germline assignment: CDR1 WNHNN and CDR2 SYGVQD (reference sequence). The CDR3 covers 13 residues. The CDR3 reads CASSGTLNTEAFF. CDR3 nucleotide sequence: TGCGCCAGCAGTGGTACATTGAACACTGAAGCTTTCTTT.

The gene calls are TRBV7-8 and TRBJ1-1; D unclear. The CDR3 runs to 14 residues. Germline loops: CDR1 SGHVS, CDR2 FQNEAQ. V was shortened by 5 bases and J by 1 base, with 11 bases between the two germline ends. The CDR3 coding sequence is TGTGCCAGCAGCCCACCGACGGGGAACACTGAAGCTTTCTTT. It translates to CASSPPTGNTEAFF.

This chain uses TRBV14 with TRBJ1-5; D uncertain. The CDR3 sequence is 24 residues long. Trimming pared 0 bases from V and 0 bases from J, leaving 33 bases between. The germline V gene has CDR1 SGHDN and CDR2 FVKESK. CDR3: CASSQDLRGWRAIEEIYSNQPQHF. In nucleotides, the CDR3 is TGTGCCAGCAGCCAAGATCTTCGGGGATGGCGGGCGATCGAAGAAATTTATAGCAATCAGCCCCAGCATTTT. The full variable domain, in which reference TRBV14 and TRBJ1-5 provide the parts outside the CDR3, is EAGVTQFPSHSVIEKGQTVTLRCDPISGHDNLYWYRRVMGKEIKFLLHFVKESKQDESGMPNNRFLAERTGGTYSTLKVQPAELEDSGVYFCASSQDLRGWRAIEEIYSNQPQHFGDGTRLSIL.

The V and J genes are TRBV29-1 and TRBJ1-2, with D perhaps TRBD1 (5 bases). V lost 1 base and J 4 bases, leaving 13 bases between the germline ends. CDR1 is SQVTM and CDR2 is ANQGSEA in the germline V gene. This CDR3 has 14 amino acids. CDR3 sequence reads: CSVEGAGRIYGYTF. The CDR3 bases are TGCAGCGTTGAAGGGGCAGGGAGGATCTATGGCTACACCTTC. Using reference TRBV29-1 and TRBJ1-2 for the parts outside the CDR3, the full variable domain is SAVISQKPSRDICQRGTSLTIQCQVDSQVTMMFWYRQQPGQSLTLIATANQGSEATYESGFVIDKFPISRPNLTFSTLTVSNMSPEDSSIYLCSVEGAGRIYGYTFGSGTRLTVV.

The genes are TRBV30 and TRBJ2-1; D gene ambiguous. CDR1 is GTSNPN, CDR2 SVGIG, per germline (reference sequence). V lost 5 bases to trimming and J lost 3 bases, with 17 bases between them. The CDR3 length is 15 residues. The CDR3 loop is CAWVTTKNLYNEQFF. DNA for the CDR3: TGTGCCTGGGTCACTACGAAGAACCTCTACAATGAGCAGTTCTTC.

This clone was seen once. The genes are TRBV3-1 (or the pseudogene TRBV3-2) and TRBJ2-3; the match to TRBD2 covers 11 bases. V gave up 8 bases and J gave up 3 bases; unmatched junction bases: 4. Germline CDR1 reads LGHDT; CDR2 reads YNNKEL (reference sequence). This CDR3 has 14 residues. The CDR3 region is CASASGGLTDTQYF. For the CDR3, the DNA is TGTGCCAGCGCTAGCGGGGGGCTAACAGATACGCAGTATTTT.

The CDR3 reads CASRDRESGYTF. The CDR3 DNA follows: TGTGCCAGCCGAGACAGGGAAAGTGGCTACACCTTC. The chain combines TRBV18 with TRBJ1-2; TRBD1 aligns across 7 bases. Germline V gene data show CDR1 as KGHSH and CDR2 as LQKENI. Trimming took 8 bases from V and 7 from J; bases not matched to a gene: 7. The CDR3 spans 12 residues.

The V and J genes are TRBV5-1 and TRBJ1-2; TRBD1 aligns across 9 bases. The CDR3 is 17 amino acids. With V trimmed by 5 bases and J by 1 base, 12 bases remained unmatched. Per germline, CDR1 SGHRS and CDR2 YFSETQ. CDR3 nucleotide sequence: TGCGCCAGCAGACCTACCGGGACAGGGCGAAATAACTATGGCTACACCTTC. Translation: CASRPTGTGRNNYGYTF.

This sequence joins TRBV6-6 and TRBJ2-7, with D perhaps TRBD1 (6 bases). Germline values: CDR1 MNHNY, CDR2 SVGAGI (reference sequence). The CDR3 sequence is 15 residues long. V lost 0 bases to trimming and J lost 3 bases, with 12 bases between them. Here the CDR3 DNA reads TGTGCCAGCAGTTACTCGGGGCAGGGGAGCTACGAGCAGTACTTC. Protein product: CASSYSGQGSYEQYF.